The entry below describes one T cell receptor (beta chain). Original processing notes: Amplified reference gene primers provided the basis for estimating nucleated cell counts. Measured with immunoSEQ multiplex PCR; TCRdb has only the in-frame clones, and not every one. V and J calls and clone size are copied from that table; D and trimming were computed from the DNA. The sample has 210,000 or so clones, around 85% seen once. Germline loops: CDR1 DFQATT, CDR2 SNEGSKA (reference sequence). The CDR3 is 13 residues long. V lost 3 bases to trimming and J lost 1 base, with 8 bases between them. This record comes from a study of blood T cell repertoires in COVID-19. For the study at large: There were acute and convalescent COVID-19 samples, and they came from the United States, Italy and Spain. The cDNA or gDNA used as material had been derived from T cells, B-cell-depleted T cells, or PBMCs.

This receptor was identified in a man between 45 and 60 years old who had recovered from COVID-19. V usage is TRBV20-1 and J usage is TRBJ2-3; D is perhaps TRBD1 (5 bases). Sequencing input: peripheral blood. CDR3 sequence reads: CSASVRGTDTQYF. The CDR3 coding sequence is TGCAGTGCTAGTGTCAGGGGCACAGATACGCAGTATTTT.